This TCR beta chain came from a study of T cell repertoires in cytomegalovirus infection. The wider study: Signatures in public TCR beta sequences pointed to both CMV infection and matching HLA type.

TCRdb independently ran MiXCR on the reads; one entry per CDR3 protein. This sample yields around 130,000 distinct CDR3 sequences, of which roughly a quarter are seen a single time; around 32% belongs to the top ten. The CDR3 consists of 15 residues. With V trimmed by 6 bases and J by 6 bases, 9 bases remained unmatched. CDR1 and CDR2 (germline): SGHVS, FQNEAQ. Regarding this clonotype: The antigen is not known.

The TCR sequence derives from a human donor in good health (CMV status not recorded). Some clones in this sample may be carry-over from other donors' samples. The chain combines TRBV7-8 with TRBJ2-7; TRBD2 matches 12 bases. Source material: PBMCs, sequenced either directly or after in vitro stimulation (not recorded which). CDR3 nucleotides: TGTGCCAGCAGTCGGGGACTAGCGGGTACCGGCGAGCAGTACTTC. This translates into CASSRGLAGTGEQYF.